The clone carrying this T cell receptor beta chain was counted a few times. Investigators sorted PBMCs to obtain both CD4+ and CD8+ T cells. There are 15 residues in the CDR3. The germline V gene encodes CDR1 SGHNT and CDR2 YYREEE (reference sequence). With 6 bases clipped from V and 9 bases from J, the junction kept 12 bases outside the gene matches. The record originates from a study of CD8+ T cells in alopecia areata. As the sequencing template, cDNA was produced by extracting RNA and reverse transcribing it. The repertoire was sequenced with immunoSEQ multiplex PCR; TCRdb's copy has only in-frame clones and lacks some. Of 110,000 or so clones in the sample, approximately 60% were seen once.

The sequence derives from a human donor in good health. The sequenced sample was CD4+ T cells sorted from blood. V gene TRBV5-4 combines with J gene TRBJ2-1; 10 positions agree with TRBD2. The CDR3 DNA reads TGTGCCAGCACCCCGTCCAGCGGGGGGGCGGTTGAGCAGTTCTTC. This sequence encodes CASTPSSGGAVEQFF.